A selection of T cell receptor beta chains follows, all from one sample in a study of human versus mouse CDR3 diversity and MHC coevolution. Clones were sequenced by immunoSEQ multiplex PCR, and TCRdb holds only the in-frame ones, with some missing. The profile shows roughly 86,000 clones, roughly 93% of them singletons. The sample taken for sequencing was naive CD4+ T cells from blood. The receptors shown here come from a person between 25 and 75 years old in good health. Each CDR3 is given without its conserved first and last residue.

j_call v_call cdr3_aa
TRBJ2-7 TRBV19 ASSSGTGGSYEQY
TRBJ1-4 TRBV5-8 ASSPGHQGGNEKLF
TRBJ2-7 TRBV7-2 ASNAQGSIAHEQY
TRBJ2-1 TRBV5-6 ASSLAREWNEQF
TRBJ2-3 TRBV5-1 ASSLRPPGLAGGPGDTQY
TRBJ1-1 TRBV5-1 ASSLGGQFNTEAF
TRBJ2-7 TRBV7-9 ASSLVSGRVGEQY
TRBJ1-1 TRBV18 ASSPGQVVTEAF
TRBJ1-5 TRBV10-3 AISESGVNSNQPQH
TRBJ2-2 TRBV7-3 ASRGQFTGELF
TRBJ1-1 TRBV28 ASSRVMNTEAF
- TRBV7-9 ASSSRPGTGNEQY
TRBJ1-3 TRBV19 ASTPDRGYGNTIY
TRBJ2-5 TRBV6-5 ASSFEKGGLETQY
TRBJ1-1 TRBV27 ASSLSVYRVAF
TRBJ1-3 TRBV19 ASSTRQGKTAFPSGNTIY
TRBJ1-5 TRBV30 AWSVREVQPQH
TRBJ2-5 TRBV7-3 ASSKDSSQETQY
TRBJ1-1 TRBV28 ASSLTGTYTEAF
TRBJ1-3 TRBV6-1 ASSEGRGNTIY
TRBJ2-2 TRBV5-4 ASSLAGANTGELF
TRBJ2-5 TRBV5-6 ASSWAIPQRRQETQY
TRBJ2-7 TRBV18 ASSARTGNYEQY
TRBJ2-3 TRBV5-1 ASSLQGRKGADTQY
- TRBV10-3 AISELTGGPVEQY
TRBJ2-6 TRBV4-1 ASSPWTSGRGSGANVLT
TRBJ1-4 TRBV5-6 ASSLVRQGGEKLF
TRBJ2-7 TRBV7-2 ASSPTRKVYEQY
TRBJ1-1 TRBV19 ASSIDQGGTEAF
TRBJ1-5 TRBV25-1 ASSASTGVGPQH
TRBJ1-2 TRBV7-2 ASSFGQGDYGYT
TRBJ2-7 TRBV7-3 ASSPSGLVIDEQY
TRBJ1-1 TRBV7-2 ASSLRQGASEAF
TRBJ1-1 TRBV19 ASSTTTRMNTEAF
TRBJ2-2 TRBV30 AWSVRPAGGTGELF
TRBJ2-7 TRBV9 ASSARDRSYEQY
TRBJ1-1 TRBV12-5 ASGFFPEAF
TRBJ1-2 TRBV4-2 ASSQAGTGRDYGYT
TRBJ1-2 TRBV11-2 ASSLTGPRAQGNYGYT
TRBJ2-3 TRBV30 ACSDRSQMAQY
TRBJ2-1 TRBV7-2 ASFYRDKGYNEQF
TRBJ2-1 TRBV7-8 ASSRRPASGGALDYNEQF
TRBJ1-1 TRBV4-3 ASSSTYRGRTEAF
TRBJ1-2 TRBV28 ASSGRDSWSKGYT
TRBJ1-2 TRBV5-4 ASSRTGDGYT
TRBJ1-2 TRBV30 AWGQGYGYT
TRBJ2-7 TRBV6-6 ASAGGSYEQY
TRBJ1-1 TRBV11-2 ASSPVVDPGTEAF
TRBJ2-4 TRBV19 ASSPTGTGAKNIQY
TRBJ2-2 TRBV7-3 ASSLISGSGELF